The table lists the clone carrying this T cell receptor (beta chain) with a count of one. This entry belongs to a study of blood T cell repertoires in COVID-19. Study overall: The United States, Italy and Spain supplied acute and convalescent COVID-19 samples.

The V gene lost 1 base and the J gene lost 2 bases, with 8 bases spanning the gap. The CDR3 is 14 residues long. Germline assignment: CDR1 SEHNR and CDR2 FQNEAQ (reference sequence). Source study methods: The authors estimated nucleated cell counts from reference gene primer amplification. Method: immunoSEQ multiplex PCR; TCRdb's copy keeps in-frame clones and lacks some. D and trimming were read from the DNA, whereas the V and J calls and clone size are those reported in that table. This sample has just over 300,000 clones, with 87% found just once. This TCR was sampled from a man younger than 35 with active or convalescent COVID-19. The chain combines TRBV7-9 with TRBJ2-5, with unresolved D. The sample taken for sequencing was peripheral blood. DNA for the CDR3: TGTGCCAGCAGCTTAGGAGCAATTCAAGAGACCCAGTACTTC. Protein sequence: CASSLGAIQETQYF.